Included here is one T cell receptor beta chain sequence, with context. V lost 5 bases to trimming and J lost 5 bases, with 12 bases between them. Germline V CDR1 and CDR2: MNHNY, SVGAGI (reference sequence). The CDR3 totals 13 residues. The data were obtained in a study of blood T cell repertoires in COVID-19. Assay: immunoSEQ multiplex PCR; the TCRdb copy retains only in-frame clones and omits some. The sample has around 150,000 clones, about 89% seen once. This clonotype was obtained from a man aged 45 to 65 with active COVID-19. What was sequenced was peripheral blood. The rearrangement uses TRBV6-6 and TRBJ2-5; TRBD1 is a possible D gene (6 bases). The DNA for the CDR3 is TGTGCCAGCAGTACCAGGGGTGGGGAGACCCAGTACTTC. This sequence encodes CASSTRGGETQYF.